One TCR beta chain is described in this entry. These data originate in a study of blood T cells in healthy people across ages. About the research overall: Capturing about one barcoded beta molecule per two T cells was achieved by template switching.

The authors ran a second PCR of roughly 7 to 11 cycles using a sample-barcoded 5' primer and a J-beta primer mix. MiXCR was run by TCRdb on the 5' RACE reads, yielding one entry per CDR3 protein. The sample records fewer than 600,000 distinct CDR3 sequences, about 29% being singletons. The CDR3 is 20 amino acids. Germline V gene sequence: CDR1 DFQATT, CDR2 SNEGSKA (reference sequence). Trimming took off 1 base at V and 0 bases at J, with 25 bases between the two ends. The data also belong to a second study, concerning T cells of mothers and their children.

The chain combines TRBV20-1 with TRBJ2-1; D remains ambiguous. The receptor was derived from a boy younger than 10 in good health. The sequenced sample consisted of blood. CDR3 nucleotides: TGCAGTGCTAGAGCCCCGCTGATATCAAAGCGCGAACGCTCCTACAATGAGCAGTTCTTC. Its translation is CSARAPLISKRERSYNEQFF.